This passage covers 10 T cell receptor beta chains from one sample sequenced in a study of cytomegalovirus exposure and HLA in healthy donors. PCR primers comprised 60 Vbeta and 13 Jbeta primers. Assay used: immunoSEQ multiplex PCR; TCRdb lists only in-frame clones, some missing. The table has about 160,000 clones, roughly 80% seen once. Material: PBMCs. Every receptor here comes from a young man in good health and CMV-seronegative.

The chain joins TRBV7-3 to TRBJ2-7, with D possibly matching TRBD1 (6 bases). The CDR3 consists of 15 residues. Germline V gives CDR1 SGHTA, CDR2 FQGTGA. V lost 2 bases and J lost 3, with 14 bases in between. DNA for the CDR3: TGTGCCAGCAGCTTAGACCCGAGCAGGGGCTACGAGCAGTACTTC. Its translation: CASSLDPSRGYEQYF.

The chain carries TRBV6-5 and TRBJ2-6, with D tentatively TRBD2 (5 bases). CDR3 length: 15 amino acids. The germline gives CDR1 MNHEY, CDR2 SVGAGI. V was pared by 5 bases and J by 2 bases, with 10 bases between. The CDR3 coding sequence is TGTGCCAGCAGTCCGTGGGAGACTGGGGCCAACGTCCTGACTTTC. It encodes CASSPWETGANVLTF.

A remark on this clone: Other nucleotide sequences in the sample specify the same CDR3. This CDR3 reads CASSAGLAGGTDTQYF. The CDR3 DNA is TGCGCCAGCAGCGCGGGACTAGCGGGTGGTACAGATACGCAGTATTTT. The chain combines TRBV5-1 with TRBJ2-3, with TRBD2 matching over 12 bases. Trimming took 4 bases from V and 3 from J; bases not matched to a gene: 6. This CDR3 comprises 16 residues. From germline, CDR1 is SGHRS and CDR2 YFSETQ.

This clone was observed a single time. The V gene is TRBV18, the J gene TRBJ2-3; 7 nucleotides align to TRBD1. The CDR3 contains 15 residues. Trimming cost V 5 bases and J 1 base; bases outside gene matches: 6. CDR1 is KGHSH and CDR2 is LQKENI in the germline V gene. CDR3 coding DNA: TGTGCCAGCTCAGCTAATGGACAGGGCACAGATACGCAGTATTTT. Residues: CASSANGQGTDTQYF.

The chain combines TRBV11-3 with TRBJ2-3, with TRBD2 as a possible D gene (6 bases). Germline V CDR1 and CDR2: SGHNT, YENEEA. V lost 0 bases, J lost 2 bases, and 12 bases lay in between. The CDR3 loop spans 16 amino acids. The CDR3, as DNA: TGTGCCAGCAGCTTAGATTCGGGGGACTTCACAGATACGCAGTATTTT. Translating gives CASSLDSGDFTDTQYF.

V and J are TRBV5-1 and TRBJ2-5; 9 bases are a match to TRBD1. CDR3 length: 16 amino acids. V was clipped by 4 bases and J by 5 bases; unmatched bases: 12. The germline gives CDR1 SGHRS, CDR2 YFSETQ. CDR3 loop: CASSGGDRAGQETQYF. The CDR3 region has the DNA TGCGCCAGCAGCGGAGGGGACAGGGCCGGTCAGGAGACCCAGTACTTC. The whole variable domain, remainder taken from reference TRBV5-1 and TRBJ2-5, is KAGVTQTPRYLIKTRGQQVTLSCSPISGHRSVSWYQQTPGQGLQFLFEYFSETQRNKGNFPGRFSGRQFSNSRSEMNVSTLELGDSALYLCASSGGDRAGQETQYFGPGTRLLVL.

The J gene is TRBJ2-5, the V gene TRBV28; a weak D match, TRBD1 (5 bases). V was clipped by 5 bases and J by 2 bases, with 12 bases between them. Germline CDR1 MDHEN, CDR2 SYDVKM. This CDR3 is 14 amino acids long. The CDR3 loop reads CASSTRQIQETQYF. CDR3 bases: TGTGCCAGCAGTACCAGACAGATACAAGAGACCCAGTACTTC.

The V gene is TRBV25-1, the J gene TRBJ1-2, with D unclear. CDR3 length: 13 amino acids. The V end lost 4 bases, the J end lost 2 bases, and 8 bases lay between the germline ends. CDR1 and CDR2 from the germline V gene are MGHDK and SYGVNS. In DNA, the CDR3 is TGTGCCAGCAGTGTTACATCGAACTATGGCTACACCTTC. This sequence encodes CASSVTSNYGYTF.

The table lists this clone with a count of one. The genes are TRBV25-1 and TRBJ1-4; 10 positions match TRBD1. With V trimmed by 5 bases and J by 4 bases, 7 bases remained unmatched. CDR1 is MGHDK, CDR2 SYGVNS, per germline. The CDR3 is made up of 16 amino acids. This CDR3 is CASSPTGGYGNEKLFF. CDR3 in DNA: TGTGCCAGCAGTCCGACAGGGGGCTATGGTAATGAAAAACTGTTTTTT.

The CDR3 DNA is TGTGCCAGCAGTGAATCCGACATCTCCTACGAGCAGTACTTC. It translates to CASSESDISYEQYF. The V call is TRBV2, the J call TRBJ2-7; D uncertain. Germline loops: CDR1 SNHLY, CDR2 FYNNEI. The CDR3 consists of 14 residues. V lost 2 bases and J lost 0, with 8 bases in between.